This is a list of T cell receptor beta chains from one sample in a study of CD8+ T cells in alopecia areata. The method was immunoSEQ multiplex PCR; TCRdb's version includes in-frame clones alone and lacks a portion of them. Here the sample spans 100,000 to 130,000 clones, 50% to 70% being singletons. The source material was NKG2D-low CD8+ T cells sorted from blood. These receptors came from a human donor with alopecia areata. Each CDR3 is given with its conserved first and last residue. The order of the fields is clone size, D gene, J gene, V gene, CDR3 DNA, CDR3 protein. The D gene is left open where the match is weak. Not every row has a clone size; where given, it reads once, few, many or a size class.

.,.,TRBJ2-2,TRBV29-1,TGCAGCGTTGAAAATACCGGGGAGCTGTTTTTT,CSVENTGELFF
.,TRBD1,TRBJ2-1,TRBV28,TGTGCCAGCAGTTTATTTCACAGGGGTTCCTACAATGAGCAGTTCTTC,CASSLFHRGSYNEQFF
few,.,TRBJ1-5,TRBV7-9,TGTGCCAGCAGCTTAGGGCCAGGGAGCCAGCCCCAGCATTTT,CASSLGPGSQPQHF
.,TRBD2,TRBJ2-7,TRBV15,TGTGCCACCAGCAGCAGTCAGGGGTTTCGGACTAGCGGGAGAACCTACGAGCAGTACTTC,CATSSSQGFRTSGRTYEQYF
few,.,TRBJ2-3,TRBV4-2,TGTGCCAGCAGCCAAGAGTTTCCGTCGCAACCAGATACGCAGTATTTT,CASSQEFPSQPDTQYF
few,.,TRBJ2-6,TRBV7-3,TGTGCCAGCAGCTTCAGCAGGAGCTCTGGGGCCAACGTCCTGACTTTC,CASSFSRSSGANVLTF
.,.,TRBJ2-7,TRBV7-9,TGTGCCAGCAGCTTAGTCGGCGAGCAGTACTTC,CASSLVGEQYF
.,.,TRBJ1-1,TRBV29-1,TGCAGCGTTGAAACCGGGGAATTGGGAGCTTTCTTT,CSVETGELGAFF
once,.,TRBJ1-1,TRBV9,TGTGCCAGCAGCGTAGATCCAATAGCTGAAGCTTTCTTT,CASSVDPIAEAFF
.,.,TRBJ2-7,TRBV6-6,TGTGCCAGCAGTAACTCGGGCGAGCAGTACTTC,CASSNSGEQYF
few,.,TRBJ2-1,TRBV7-9,TGTGCCAGCAGCTTAGGGGCTCAGGGGCAGTTCTTC,CASSLGAQGQFF
.,TRBD1,TRBJ1-4,TRBV2,TGTGCCAGCAGTGAAACCAGGACAGGGAACTCGGTGGAACTGTTTTTT,CASSETRTGNSVELFF
.,TRBD2,TRBJ2-3,TRBV7-3,TGTGCCAGCAGCTTACATAGCGGGCAAAACACAGATACGCAGTATTTT,CASSLHSGQNTDTQYF
.,TRBD2,TRBJ2-2,TRBV15,TGTGCCACCAGTGCTAAGGGACTAGCGGGAGTAAGGAACACCGGGGAGCTGTTTTTT,CATSAKGLAGVRNTGELFF
.,TRBD1,TRBJ1-2,TRBV6-1,TGTGCCAGCAGTGGCCCAGGGGGCAGCGAGCCCAACTACACCTTC,CASSGPGGSEPNYTF
.,.,TRBJ2-7,TRBV5-1,TGCGCCAGCAGCTTGAGTGGGGGCGGCTACGAGCAGTACTTC,CASSLSGGGYEQYF
.,TRBD2,TRBJ2-7,TRBV6-6,TGTGCCAGCAGTTACTCGGCTAGCGGCTACGAGCAGTACTTC,CASSYSASGYEQYF
.,TRBD1,TRBJ2-3,TRBV4-2,TGTGCCAGCAGCCAAGTGGTGGGCCGGGACAGGGTCACAGATACGCAGTATTTT,CASSQVVGRDRVTDTQYF
.,.,TRBJ1-5,TRBV19,TGTGCCACAAGTTCTGTTGGTGGCAATCAGCCCCAGCATTTT,CATSSVGGNQPQHF